The T cell receptor beta chain described here comes from a study of T cell changes during pregnancy in multiple sclerosis. The table came from immunoSEQ multiplex PCR; TCRdb's copy has only in-frame clones and leaves some out. This sample has tens of thousands of clones, with over 80% found just once. Germline-derived CDR1 and CDR2 are LGHNA and YNFKEQ. The V gene lost 6 bases and the J gene lost 0 bases, with 15 bases spanning the gap. CDR3 length: 15 residues. The receptor was derived from a female donor with multiple sclerosis, enrolled in a pregnancy study. Sample: peripheral blood, taken before pregnancy. This sequence joins TRBV4-2 and TRBJ2-7; D possibly corresponds to TRBD1 (6 bases). The chain's CDR3 is CASSESGTTSYEQYF. The CDR3 DNA is TGTGCCAGCAGTGAGTCCGGGACAACCTCCTACGAGCAGTACTTC.